A single sample is the source of the 22 T cell receptor beta chains below, sequenced in a study of patients and donors after allogeneic stem cell transplantation. MiXCR, run by TCRdb on the RT-PCR reads, gives a single entry per CDR3 protein. This sample carries 70,000 to 85,000 distinct CDR3 sequences, about a quarter of them seen once, and the ten largest clones take around a quarter. Material: blood, either unsorted or a sorted T cell fraction (not recorded which). The receptors derive from a human donor who was either an allogeneic HSCT recipient or a stem cell or donor lymphocyte infusion donor (not recorded which). It is not recorded whose cells these are; they may come from a transplant donor.

This chain uses TRBV6-5 with TRBJ2-7, with 14 bases matching TRBD2. CDR3 size: 17 residues. Germline CDR1 MNHEY, CDR2 SVGAGI. J lost 0 bases, V lost 5 bases, and 6 bases had no gene match. This CDR3 is CASSPGLAGGYSYEQYF. The CDR3, as DNA: TGTGCCAGCAGTCCAGGACTAGCGGGGGGCTACTCCTACGAGCAGTACTTC.

This clonotype occurred a few times. The rearrangement uses TRBV29-1 and TRBJ1-6; maybe TRBD1 (6 bases). This CDR3 has 13 amino acids. The germline gives CDR1 SQVTM, CDR2 ANQGSEA. V was cut by 4 bases and J by 9 bases, with 13 bases left in between. CDR3 region: CSVGTARGSPLHF. The CDR3 DNA sequence: TGCAGCGTTGGGACAGCCCGGGGTTCACCCCTCCACTTT.

The chain joins TRBV18 to TRBJ2-7, with TRBD1 identical over 7 bases. The CDR3 spans 14 residues. V was clipped by 3 bases and J by 0 bases; unmatched bases: 2. CDR1 KGHSH and CDR2 LQKENI come from the germline V gene. CDR3 sequence reads: CASSPGQISYEQYF. DNA of the CDR3: TGTGCCAGCTCACCGGGACAGATCTCCTACGAGCAGTACTTC.

The gene calls are TRBV7-3 and TRBJ1-1; the D is unclear. CDR1 is SGHTA and CDR2 is FQGTGA in the germline V gene. The V gene lost 2 bases and the J gene lost 11 bases, with 15 bases spanning the gap. This CDR3 spans 13 amino acids. The CDR3 DNA reads TGTGCCAGCAGCTTACTGACGGGAGGTTTGGCTTTCTTT. Translation: CASSLLTGGLAFF.

This clonotype was detected a few times. The chain employs TRBV5-1 and TRBJ2-1; perhaps TRBD1 as D (6 bases). Germline-derived CDR1 and CDR2 are SGHRS and YFSETQ. The CDR3 extends over 15 amino acids. The ends were cut back, 2 bases at V and 4 bases at J, with 13 bases in the middle. The CDR3 reads CASSLRTAQYNEQFF. The CDR3, as DNA: TGCGCCAGCAGCTTAAGGACAGCGCAATACAATGAGCAGTTCTTC.

The V and J genes are TRBV23-1 and TRBJ1-4; no clear D gene. TRBV23-1 qualifies as an ORF whose function is uncertain. The CDR3 is 16 residues long. V was pared by 7 bases and J by 3 bases, with 18 bases between. The CDR3 here is CASKVPGGSSNEKLFF. CDR3 bases: TGCGCCAGCAAAGTCCCTGGTGGCAGTTCTAATGAAAAACTGTTTTTT.

This clonotype was observed at least ten times. The rearrangement uses TRBV5-1 and TRBJ1-1; D gene ambiguous. Germline V gives CDR1 SGHRS, CDR2 YFSETQ. Trimming stripped 4 bases from V and 6 bases from J, with 22 bases between. This CDR3 region has 16 residues. The chain's CDR3 is CASSDGRTTGLSEAFF. In DNA form, the CDR3 reads TGCGCCAGCAGCGACGGGAGGACCACTGGATTGTCTGAAGCTTTCTTT.

The sample holds a few counts of this clonotype. The chain links TRBV6-2 or TRBV6-3 to TRBJ1-5; TRBD1 is a possible D gene (5 bases). Between the trimmed V and J ends, which lost 9 bases and 7 bases, there was a span of 19 bases. The germline V gene encodes CDR1 MNHEY and CDR2 SVGEGT. The CDR3 is made up of 14 amino acids. In DNA form, the CDR3 reads TGTGCCAGTAACATCGCAGAGGGGCACCAGCCCCAGCATTTT. Translated: CASNIAEGHQPQHF.

This clonotype showed up just a few times. The chain links TRBV7-8 to TRBJ1-5; no firm D call. The CDR3 totals 15 residues. Trimming stripped 1 base from V and 3 bases from J, with 10 bases between. Germline V CDR1 and CDR2: SGHVS, FQNEAQ. The CDR3 loop is CASSLERVNNQPQHF. As DNA, the CDR3 is TGTGCCAGCAGCTTAGAGAGGGTTAACAATCAGCCCCAGCATTTT.

The V and J genes are TRBV7-2 and TRBJ2-3; D gene unclear. Trimming took 7 bases from V and 4 from J, leaving 6 bases between them. The CDR3 covers 11 residues. Germline V gene data show CDR1 as SGHTA and CDR2 as FQGNSA. CDR3 DNA: TGTGCCAGCACCCTCGCAGATACGCAGTATTTT. Translated: CASTLADTQYF.

This sequence joins TRBV28 and TRBJ1-4; no clear D gene. In germline, CDR1 is MDHEN, CDR2 SYDVKM. Trimming took off 2 bases at V and 5 bases at J, with 9 bases between the two ends. The CDR3 has 14 amino acids. The CDR3 nucleotides are TGTGCCAGCAGTTTACTGGCCTTGAATGAAAAACTGTTTTTT. Translating gives CASSLLALNEKLFF.

The V gene is TRBV5-1, the J gene TRBJ2-1; TRBD1 matches 9 bases. The CDR3 runs 15 residues. Looked up from germline, CDR1 is SGHRS and CDR2 is YFSETQ. Trimming took 4 bases from V and 2 from J; bases not matched to a gene: 4. Here the CDR3 DNA reads TGCGCCAGCAGCCAGGGACAGGGTCCCTACAATGAGCAGTTCTTC. The encoded protein is CASSQGQGPYNEQFF.

The V call is TRBV4-2, the J call TRBJ2-3; tentatively, D is TRBD2 (6 bases). Germline loops: CDR1 LGHNA, CDR2 YNFKEQ. This CDR3 has 17 amino acids. The ends were cut back, 2 bases at V and 4 bases at J, with 19 bases in the middle. The CDR3, as DNA: TGTGCCAGCAGCCAACCAGTAGTAGCGGTTCCTTCAGATACGCAGTATTTT. Translated, it gives CASSQPVVAVPSDTQYF.

V usage is TRBV12-3 or TRBV12-4 and J usage is TRBJ1-1; D remains ambiguous. V was pared by 6 bases and J by 8 bases, with 10 bases between. This CDR3 is built from 11 residues. The chain's CDR3 is CASSRTFEAFF. CDR3 bases: TGTGCCAGCAGCCGAACTTTCGAAGCTTTCTTT.

The rearrangement links TRBV20-1 to TRBJ2-5; D call uncertain. V was pared by 1 base and J by 3 bases, with 9 bases between. CDR1 and CDR2 from the germline V gene are DFQATT and SNEGSKA (reference sequence). CDR3 length: 13 amino acids. CDR3 amino acids: CSARVYIKETQYF. For the CDR3, the DNA is TGCAGTGCTAGAGTGTACATAAAAGAGACCCAGTACTTC.

The genes are TRBV5-1 and TRBJ2-7; D could derive from TRBD1 or TRBD2 (5 bases each). From germline, CDR1 is SGHRS and CDR2 YFSETQ. The CDR3 consists of 15 residues. Trimming took 0 bases from V and 0 from J, leaving 10 bases between them. The CDR3 sequence: CASSLAGTASYEQYF. The CDR3, as DNA: TGCGCCAGCAGCTTGGCCGGGACGGCCTCCTACGAGCAGTACTTC.

The chain uses TRBV3-1 and TRBJ2-7, with 7 bases matching TRBD1. J was trimmed by 3 bases and V by 2 bases; bases with no gene match: 4. The CDR3 is 14 amino acids. Germline V gives CDR1 LGHDT, CDR2 YNNKEL (reference sequence). CDR3 nucleotides: TGTGCCAGCAGCCAACGACGGGACAGCTACGAGCAGTACTTC. It translates to CASSQRRDSYEQYF.

This chain connects TRBV5-1 to TRBJ2-1, with a weak D call TRBD2 (5 bases). The CDR3 covers 13 residues. Germline V gene lookup returns CDR1 SGHRS and CDR2 YFSETQ. Trimming pared 4 bases from V and 5 bases from J, leaving 10 bases between. The CDR3 loop reads CASSGGLNNEQFF. The DNA of the CDR3 is TGCGCCAGCAGCGGCGGGCTAAACAATGAGCAGTTCTTC.

The table lists this clonotype with a few counts. The J gene is TRBJ2-3, the V gene TRBV7-3; TRBD2 matches at 8 bases. Trimming removed 4 bases from V and 5 bases from J; junction bases left unmatched: 5. The CDR3 totals 14 residues. Germline CDR1 is SGHTA and CDR2 is FQGTGA. The chain's CDR3 is CASSSGLAGDTQYF. In nucleotides, the CDR3 is TGTGCCAGCAGCTCTGGACTAGCCGGAGATACGCAGTATTTT.

Many counts were recorded for this clonotype. The gene calls are TRBV11-1 and TRBJ1-1, with TRBD1 identical over 8 bases. Trimming at V came to 9 bases and at J to 4 bases, leaving 7 bases not matched to a gene. The germline V gene encodes CDR1 SGHAT and CDR2 FQDESV (reference sequence). The length of the CDR3 is 13 residues. The CDR3 sequence: CASQDRDATEAFF. The DNA of the CDR3 is TGTGCCAGTCAGGACAGGGACGCCACTGAAGCTTTCTTT.

This clonotype was seen at least ten times. The J gene is TRBJ2-3, the V gene TRBV7-2; D not certain. This CDR3 comprises 13 residues. Looked up from germline, CDR1 is SGHTA and CDR2 is FQGNSA. V was trimmed by 5 bases and J by 6 bases, leaving 12 bases between them. CDR3 loop: CASSPRLRDTQYF. In nucleotides, the CDR3 is TGTGCCAGCAGCCCTCGACTGCGGGATACGCAGTATTTT.

The CDR3 nucleotides are TGCAGTGCTAGAGATCAGGCAGGGAACTACGAGCAGTACTTC. Protein: CSARDQAGNYEQYF. This chain joins TRBV20-1 and TRBJ2-7; D is perhaps TRBD1 (5 bases). V dropped 0 bases and J dropped 3 bases, with 12 bases sitting between them. The CDR3 has 14 amino acids. Per germline, CDR1 DFQATT and CDR2 SNEGSKA (reference sequence).